These 9 T cell receptor beta chains were all obtained from the same sample, sequenced in a study of Graves' ophthalmopathy and Graves' hyperthyroidism. From RNA, the CDR3 regions of TCR beta chains were amplified and sequenced. First-round RT-PCR used HTBI primers; second-round multiplex PCR followed. From the multiplex PCR reads, TCRdb called clonotypes with MiXCR, one entry per CDR3 protein. The table records around 1.1 million distinct CDR3 sequences, 35% to 40% of them present only once. The material sequenced was peripheral blood or thyroid tissue (not recorded which). Receptors originate from an adult man with Graves' hyperthyroidism.

This chain connects TRBV2 to TRBJ2-7; unclear D gene. Near its end, the DNA agrees better with TRBJ2-1, so the J call may be wrong. The CDR3 runs to 14 residues. CDR1 is SNHLY, CDR2 FYNNEI, per germline. CDR3 coding DNA: TGTGCCAGCAATTCAGTAAAAATCTACAATGAGCAGTTCTTC. This sequence encodes CASNSVKIYNEQFF.

The chain joins TRBV7-3 to TRBJ1-3, with D unclear. This CDR3 spans 12 amino acids. V lost 9 bases, J lost 1 base, and 7 bases lay in between. Germline loops: CDR1 SGHTA, CDR2 FQGTGA. This CDR3 is CARRDSGNTIYF. The CDR3 nucleotides read TGTGCCAGGAGAGATTCTGGAAACACCATATATTTT.

The chain carries TRBV2 and TRBJ2-7; 7 nucleotides agree with TRBD1. With 8 bases clipped from V and 3 bases from J, the junction kept 10 bases outside the gene matches. CDR1 and CDR2 (germline): SNHLY, FYNNEI. CDR3 length: 14 residues. The DNA for the CDR3 is TGTGCCAGCTTTCCGACAGGGCAGGACTACGAGCAGTACTTC. Protein sequence: CASFPTGQDYEQYF.

J is TRBJ2-7 and V is TRBV11-2; 14 bases line up with TRBD2. Germline CDR1 reads SGHAT; CDR2 reads FQNNGV. This CDR3 region has 17 residues. V gave up 5 bases and J gave up 3 bases; unmatched junction bases: 9. In nucleotides, the CDR3 is TGTGCCAGCAGCCGTACCGGGACTAGCGGGAGTTTCTACGAGCAGTACTTC. Translating gives CASSRTGTSGSFYEQYF.

This clonotype was picked up one time. This chain joins TRBV11-2 and TRBJ1-5; tentatively, D is TRBD1 (5 bases). The CDR3 has 13 amino acids. V lost 3 bases and J 13 bases, leaving 16 bases between the germline ends. From germline, CDR1 is SGHAT and CDR2 FQNNGV. CDR3 amino acids: CASSLGRRGNQHF. The DNA for the CDR3 is TGTGCCAGCAGCTTGGGACGGAGGGGCAATCAGCATTTT. Based on the CDR3 plus reference TRBV11-2 and TRBJ1-5, the full variable domain is EAGVAQSPRYKIIEKRQSVAFWCNPISGHATLYWYQQILGQGPKLLIQFQNNGVVDDSQLPKDRFSAERLKGVDSTLKIQPAKLEDSAVYLCASSLGRRGNQHFGDGTRLSIL.

This clonotype was seen many times. This sequence joins TRBV10-3 and TRBJ1-4, with D possibly being TRBD1 (6 bases). This CDR3 contains 15 residues. Germline-derived CDR1 and CDR2 are ENHRY and SYGVKD. Trimming stripped 0 bases from V and 8 bases from J, with 13 bases between. CDR3 DNA: TGTGCCATCAGTGAGTCCGGGGGCTTTGACGAAAAACTGTTTTTT. This translates into CAISESGGFDEKLFF.

CDR3 residues: CAWSGGGTNNSPLHF. CDR3 nucleotides: TGTGCCTGGAGTGGCGGAGGAACCAATAATTCACCCCTCCACTTT. This chain connects TRBV30 to TRBJ1-6; D uncertain. Trimming pared 1 base from V and 5 bases from J, leaving 12 bases between. The CDR3 sequence is 15 residues long. The germline CDR1 and CDR2 sequences are GTSNPN and SVGIG (reference sequence).

This rearrangement joins TRBV12-5 to TRBJ1-1, with no clear D. The germline V gene has CDR1 LGHNT and CDR2 FRNRAP. Trimming removed 1 base from V and 7 bases from J, with 10 bases in between. This CDR3 comprises 13 residues. CDR3 bases: TGTGCTAGTGGTTTGGAGAGGTTAGGTGAAGCTTTCTTT. This sequence encodes CASGLERLGEAFF.

V usage is TRBV11-2 and J usage is TRBJ1-6; tentative D call: TRBD1 (5 bases). The CDR3 totals 14 residues. V was trimmed by 6 bases and J by 10 bases, leaving 16 bases between them. Germline CDR1 and CDR2: SGHAT and FQNNGV. CDR3 sequence reads: CASSTQVQGSPLHF. The CDR3 region has the DNA TGTGCCAGCAGTACACAGGTCCAAGGGTCACCCCTCCACTTT.